This record covers a single T cell receptor (beta chain). Its antigen is not known. This sample is drawn from a study of response to subunit inactivated influenza vaccine. Points from the study as a whole: Only a handful of new T cells, the authors suggested, are recruited with each seasonal influenza vaccination.

TCRdb reanalysed the RT-PCR reads using MiXCR and keeps one entry per CDR3 protein. The sample consists of fewer than 550,000 distinct CDR3 sequences, roughly 27% of them appearing once. Sequences were derived from CD4+ T cells sorted from PBMCs, sampled around 5 days after vaccination. The source of this sequence is a man aged 45-60 years who received an inactivated influenza vaccine.

CDR3 in DNA: TGCGCCAGCAATCGGGACACAGAGACCCAGTACTTC. Translating gives CASNRDTETQYF. This chain joins TRBV5-1 and TRBJ2-5; the D gene is possibly TRBD1 (6 bases). V lost 6 bases, J lost 4 bases, and 10 bases lay in between. Germline CDR1 reads SGHRS; CDR2 reads YFSETQ. CDR3 length: 12 amino acids.